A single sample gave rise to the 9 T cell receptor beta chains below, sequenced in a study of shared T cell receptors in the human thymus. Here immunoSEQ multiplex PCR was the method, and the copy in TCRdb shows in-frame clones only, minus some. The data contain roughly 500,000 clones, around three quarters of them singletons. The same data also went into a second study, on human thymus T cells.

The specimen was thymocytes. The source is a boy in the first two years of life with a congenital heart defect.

CDR3 region: CASRAGTSGRFPDTQYF. The CDR3 DNA follows: TGTGCCAGCAGAGCAGGGACTAGCGGGAGATTCCCAGATACGCAGTATTTT. The chain combines TRBV2 with TRBJ2-3, with 14 nucleotides matching TRBD2. The CDR3 is 17 residues long. V was clipped by 6 bases and J by 4 bases; unmatched bases: 9. Germline V CDR1 and CDR2: SNHLY, FYNNEI.

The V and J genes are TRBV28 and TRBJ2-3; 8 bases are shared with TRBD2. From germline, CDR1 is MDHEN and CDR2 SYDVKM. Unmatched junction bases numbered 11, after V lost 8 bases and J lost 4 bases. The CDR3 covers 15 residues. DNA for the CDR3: TGTGCCAGCGAATCCACTGCGGGAGGCGCAGATACGCAGTATTTT. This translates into CASESTAGGADTQYF.

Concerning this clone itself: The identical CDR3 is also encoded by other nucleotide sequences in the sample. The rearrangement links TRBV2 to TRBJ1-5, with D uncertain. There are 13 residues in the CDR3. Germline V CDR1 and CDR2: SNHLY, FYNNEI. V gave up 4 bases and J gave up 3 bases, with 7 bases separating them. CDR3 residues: CASSGQSNQPQHF. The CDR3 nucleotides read TGTGCCAGCAGTGGTCAGTCCAATCAGCCCCAGCATTTT.

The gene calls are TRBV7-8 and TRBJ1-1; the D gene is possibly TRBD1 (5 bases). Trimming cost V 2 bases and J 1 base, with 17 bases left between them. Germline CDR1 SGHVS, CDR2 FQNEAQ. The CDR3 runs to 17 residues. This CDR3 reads CASSLRSLGRANTEAFF. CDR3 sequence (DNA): TGTGCCAGCAGCTTACGCTCTCTCGGCAGGGCGAACACTGAAGCTTTCTTT.

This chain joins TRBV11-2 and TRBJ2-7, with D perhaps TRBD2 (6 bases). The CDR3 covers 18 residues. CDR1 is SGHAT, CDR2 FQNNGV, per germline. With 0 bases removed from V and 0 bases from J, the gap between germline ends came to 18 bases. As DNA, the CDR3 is TGTGCCAGCAGCTTAGAAGCAGCGGGTGGGGTCAGCTCCTACGAGCAGTACTTC. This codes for CASSLEAAGGVSSYEQYF.

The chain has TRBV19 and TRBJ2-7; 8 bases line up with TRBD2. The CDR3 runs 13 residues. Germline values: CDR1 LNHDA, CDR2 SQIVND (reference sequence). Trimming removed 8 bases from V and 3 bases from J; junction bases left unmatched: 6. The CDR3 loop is CASSTSVDYEQYF. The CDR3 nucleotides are TGTGCCAGTTCGACTAGCGTGGACTACGAGCAGTACTTC.

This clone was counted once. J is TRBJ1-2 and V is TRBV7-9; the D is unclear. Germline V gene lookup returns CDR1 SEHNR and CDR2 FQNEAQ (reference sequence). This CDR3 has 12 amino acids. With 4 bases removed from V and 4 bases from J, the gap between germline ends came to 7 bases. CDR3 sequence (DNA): TGTGCCAGCAGCTCCACGGGCTATGGCTACACCTTC. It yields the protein CASSSTGYGYTF.

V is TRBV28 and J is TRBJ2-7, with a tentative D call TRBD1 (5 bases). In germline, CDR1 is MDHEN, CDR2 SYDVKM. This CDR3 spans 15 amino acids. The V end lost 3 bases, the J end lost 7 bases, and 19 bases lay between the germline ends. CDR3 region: CASSLATGPPREQYF. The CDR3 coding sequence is TGTGCCAGCAGTTTGGCCACAGGTCCTCCTAGGGAGCAGTACTTC. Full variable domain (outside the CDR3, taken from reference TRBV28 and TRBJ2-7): DVKVTQSSRYLVKRTGEKVFLECVQDMDHENMFWYRQDPGLGLRLIYFSYDVKMKEKGDIPEGYSVSREKKERFSLILESASTNQTSMYLCASSLATGPPREQYFGPGTRLTVT.

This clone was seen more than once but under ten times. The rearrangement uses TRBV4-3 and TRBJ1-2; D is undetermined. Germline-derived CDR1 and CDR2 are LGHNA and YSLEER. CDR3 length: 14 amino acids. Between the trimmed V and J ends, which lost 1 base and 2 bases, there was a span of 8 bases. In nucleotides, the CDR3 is TGCGCCAGCAGCCAAGGGGCCAGGAACTATGGCTACACCTTC. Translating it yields CASSQGARNYGYTF.